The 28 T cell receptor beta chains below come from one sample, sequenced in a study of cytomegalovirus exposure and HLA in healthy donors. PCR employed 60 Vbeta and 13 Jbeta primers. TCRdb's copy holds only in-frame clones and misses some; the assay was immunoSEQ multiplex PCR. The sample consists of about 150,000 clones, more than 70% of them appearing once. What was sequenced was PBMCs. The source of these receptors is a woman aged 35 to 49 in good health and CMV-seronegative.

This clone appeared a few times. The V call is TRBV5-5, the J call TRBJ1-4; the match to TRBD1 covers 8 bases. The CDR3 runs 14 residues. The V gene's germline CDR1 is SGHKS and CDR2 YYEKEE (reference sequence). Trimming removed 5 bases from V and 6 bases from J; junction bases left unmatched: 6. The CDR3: CASRTGTGDEKLFF. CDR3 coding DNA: TGTGCCAGCAGGACCGGGACAGGCGATGAAAAACTGTTTTTT. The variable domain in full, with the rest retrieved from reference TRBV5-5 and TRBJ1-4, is DAGVTQSPTHLIKTRGQQVTLRCSPISGHKSVSWYQQVLGQGPQFIFQYYEKEERGRGNFPDRFSARQFPNYSSELNVNALLLGDSALYLCASRTGTGDEKLFFGSGTQLSVL.

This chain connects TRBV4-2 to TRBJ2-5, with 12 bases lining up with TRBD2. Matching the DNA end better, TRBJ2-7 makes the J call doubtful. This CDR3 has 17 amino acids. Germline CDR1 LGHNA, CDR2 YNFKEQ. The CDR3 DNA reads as TGTGCCAGCAGCCAAGCGGTGACTAGCGGGAGATCCTACGAGCAGTACTTC. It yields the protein CASSQAVTSGRSYEQYF.

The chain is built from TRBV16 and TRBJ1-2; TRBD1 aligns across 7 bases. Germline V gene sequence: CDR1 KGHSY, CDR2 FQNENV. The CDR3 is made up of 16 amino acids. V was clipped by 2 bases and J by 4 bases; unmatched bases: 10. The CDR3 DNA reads TGTGCCAGCAGCCAACTATCTCCCGGGACAGTCTATGGCTACACCTTC. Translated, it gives CASSQLSPGTVYGYTF. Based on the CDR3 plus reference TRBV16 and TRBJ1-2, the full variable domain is GEEVAQTPKHLVRGEGQKAKLYCAPIKGHSYVFWYQQVLKNEFKFLISFQNENVFDETGMPKERFSAKCLPNSPCSLEIQATKLEDSAVYFCASSQLSPGTVYGYTFGSGTRLTVV.

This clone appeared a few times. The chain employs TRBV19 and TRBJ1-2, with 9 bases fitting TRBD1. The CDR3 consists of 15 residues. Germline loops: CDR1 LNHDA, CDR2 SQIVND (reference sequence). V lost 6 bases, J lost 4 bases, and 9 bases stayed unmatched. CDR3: CASSKTGGYPYGYTF. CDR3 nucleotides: TGTGCCAGTAGCAAAACAGGGGGCTATCCCTATGGCTACACCTTC. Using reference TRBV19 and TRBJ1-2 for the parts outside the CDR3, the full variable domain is DGGITQSPKYLFRKEGQNVTLSCEQNLNHDAMYWYRQDPGQGLRLIYYSQIVNDFQKGDIAEGYSVSREKKESFPLTVTSAQKNPTAFYLCASSKTGGYPYGYTFGSGTRLTVV.

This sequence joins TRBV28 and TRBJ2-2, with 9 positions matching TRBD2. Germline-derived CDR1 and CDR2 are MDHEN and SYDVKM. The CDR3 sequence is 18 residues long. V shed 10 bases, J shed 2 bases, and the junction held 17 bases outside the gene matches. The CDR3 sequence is CATPGSGSGSINTGELFF. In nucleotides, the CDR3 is TGTGCCACCCCTGGGAGTGGTAGCGGGAGTATAAACACCGGGGAGCTGTTTTTT.

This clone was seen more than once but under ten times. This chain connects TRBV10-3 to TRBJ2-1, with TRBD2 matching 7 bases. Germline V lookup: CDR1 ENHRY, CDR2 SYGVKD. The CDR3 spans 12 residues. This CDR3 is CAGGVHYNEQFF. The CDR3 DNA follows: TGTGCGGGAGGGGTCCACTACAATGAGCAGTTCTTC.

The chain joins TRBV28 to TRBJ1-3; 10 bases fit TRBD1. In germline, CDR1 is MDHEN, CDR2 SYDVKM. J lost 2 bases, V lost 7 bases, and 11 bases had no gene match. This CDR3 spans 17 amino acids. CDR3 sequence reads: CASIKVPGTGAGNTIYF. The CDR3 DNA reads TGTGCCAGCATCAAGGTCCCAGGGACAGGGGCTGGAAACACCATATATTTT.

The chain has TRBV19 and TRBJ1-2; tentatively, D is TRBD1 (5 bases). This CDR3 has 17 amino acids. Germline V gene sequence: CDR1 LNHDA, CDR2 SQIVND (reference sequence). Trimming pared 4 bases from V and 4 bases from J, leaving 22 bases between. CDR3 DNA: TGTGCCAGTAGTACCGGGGGAGCAGGGCAGCTTGGCTATGGCTACACCTTC. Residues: CASSTGGAGQLGYGYTF.

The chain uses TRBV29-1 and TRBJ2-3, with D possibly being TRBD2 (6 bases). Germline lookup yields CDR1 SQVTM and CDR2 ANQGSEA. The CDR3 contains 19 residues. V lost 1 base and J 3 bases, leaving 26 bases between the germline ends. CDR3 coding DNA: TGCAGCGTTGAAGCCCTGCAAGCCCGGCGGGATGCGGGGACAGATACGCAGTATTTT. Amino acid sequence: CSVEALQARRDAGTDTQYF.

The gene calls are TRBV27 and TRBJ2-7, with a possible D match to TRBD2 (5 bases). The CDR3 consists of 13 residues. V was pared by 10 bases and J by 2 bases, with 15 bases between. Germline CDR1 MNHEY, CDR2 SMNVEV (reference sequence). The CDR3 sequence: CATMRTGTYEQYF. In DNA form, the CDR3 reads TGTGCCACCATGCGGACCGGGACCTACGAGCAGTACTTC.

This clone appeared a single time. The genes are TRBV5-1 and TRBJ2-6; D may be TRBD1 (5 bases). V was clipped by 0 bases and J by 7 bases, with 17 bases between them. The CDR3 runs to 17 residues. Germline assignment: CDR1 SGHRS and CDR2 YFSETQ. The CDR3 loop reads CASSLGRVPVKANVLTF. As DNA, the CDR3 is TGCGCCAGCAGCTTGGGCAGGGTGCCCGTGAAAGCCAACGTCCTGACTTTC.

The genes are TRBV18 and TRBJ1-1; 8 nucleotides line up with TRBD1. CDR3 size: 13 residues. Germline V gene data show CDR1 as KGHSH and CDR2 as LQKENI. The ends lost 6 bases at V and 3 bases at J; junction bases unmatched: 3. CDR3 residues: CASSPTGDTEAFF. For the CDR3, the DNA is TGTGCCAGCTCGCCGACAGGGGACACTGAAGCTTTCTTT. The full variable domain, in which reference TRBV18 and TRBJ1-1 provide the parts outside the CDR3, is NAGVMQNPRHLVRRRGQEARLRCSPMKGHSHVYWYRQLPEEGLKFMVYLQKENIIDESGMPKERFSAEFPKEGPSILRIQQVVRGDSAAYFCASSPTGDTEAFFGQGTRLTVV.

CDR3 residues: CASSLALAAPPRSYEQYF. In DNA, the CDR3 is TGTGCCAGCAGCTTAGCTTTAGCGGCCCCACCGCGCTCCTACGAGCAGTACTTC. The chain recombines TRBV7-9 with TRBJ2-7, with a tentative D call TRBD2 (6 bases). The CDR3 length is 18 residues. Germline CDR1 and CDR2: SEHNR and FQNEAQ (reference sequence). V lost 0 bases and J lost 0, with 18 bases in between.

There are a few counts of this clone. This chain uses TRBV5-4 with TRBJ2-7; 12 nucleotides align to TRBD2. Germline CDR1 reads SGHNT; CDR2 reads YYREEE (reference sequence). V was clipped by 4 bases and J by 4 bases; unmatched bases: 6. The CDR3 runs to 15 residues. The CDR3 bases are TGTGCCAGCAGCCCGACTAGCGGGAGCATTTACGAGCAGTACTTC. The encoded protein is CASSPTSGSIYEQYF.

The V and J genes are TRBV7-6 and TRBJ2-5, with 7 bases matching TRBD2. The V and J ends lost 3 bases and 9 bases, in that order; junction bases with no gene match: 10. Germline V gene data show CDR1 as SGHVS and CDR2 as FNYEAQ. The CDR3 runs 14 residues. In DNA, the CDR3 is TGTGCCAGCAGCTTGTCGAGCGGGGTTGGGGCCCAGTACTTC. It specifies CASSLSSGVGAQYF.

This chain's CDR3 is CASSGWDRGQGRNEQFF. In DNA form, the CDR3 reads TGCGCCAGCAGTGGTTGGGACAGGGGGCAAGGAAGGAATGAGCAGTTCTTC. The chain recombines TRBV10-1 with TRBJ2-1; 12 bases line up with TRBD1. Looked up from germline, CDR1 is WNHNN and CDR2 is SYGVQD (reference sequence). V lost 4 bases and J lost 7; bases outside the gene matches: 11. CDR3 length: 17 amino acids.

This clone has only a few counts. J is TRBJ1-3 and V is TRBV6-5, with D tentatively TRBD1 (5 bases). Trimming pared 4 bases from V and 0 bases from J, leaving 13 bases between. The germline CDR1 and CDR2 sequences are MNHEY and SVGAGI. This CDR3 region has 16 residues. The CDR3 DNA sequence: TGTGCCAGCAGTTCCCACGCGGGGGACTCTGGAAACACCATATATTTT. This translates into CASSSHAGDSGNTIYF.

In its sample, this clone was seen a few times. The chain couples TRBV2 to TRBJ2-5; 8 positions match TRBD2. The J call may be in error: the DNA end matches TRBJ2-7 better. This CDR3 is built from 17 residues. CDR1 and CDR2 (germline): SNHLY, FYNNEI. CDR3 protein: CASIHPMGSGSSYEQYF. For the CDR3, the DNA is TGTGCCAGCATCCACCCAATGGGCAGCGGGAGCTCCTACGAGCAGTACTTC.

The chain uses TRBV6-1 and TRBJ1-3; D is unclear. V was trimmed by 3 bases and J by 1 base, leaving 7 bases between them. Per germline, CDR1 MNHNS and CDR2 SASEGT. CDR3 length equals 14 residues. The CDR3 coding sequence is TGTGCCAGCAGTGAGAGAGAATCTGGAAACACCATATATTTT. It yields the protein CASSERESGNTIYF.

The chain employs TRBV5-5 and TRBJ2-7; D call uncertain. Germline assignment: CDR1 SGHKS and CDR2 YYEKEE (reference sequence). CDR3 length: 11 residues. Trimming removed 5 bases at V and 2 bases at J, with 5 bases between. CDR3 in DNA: TGTGCCAGCAGTTTCACCTACGAGCAGTACTTC. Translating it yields CASSFTYEQYF.

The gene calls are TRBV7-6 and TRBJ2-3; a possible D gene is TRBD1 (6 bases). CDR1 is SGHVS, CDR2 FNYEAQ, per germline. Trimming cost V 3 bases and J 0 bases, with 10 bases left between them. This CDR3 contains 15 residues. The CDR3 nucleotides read TGTGCCAGCAGCTTGGGACAACCTAGCACAGATACGCAGTATTTT. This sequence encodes CASSLGQPSTDTQYF.

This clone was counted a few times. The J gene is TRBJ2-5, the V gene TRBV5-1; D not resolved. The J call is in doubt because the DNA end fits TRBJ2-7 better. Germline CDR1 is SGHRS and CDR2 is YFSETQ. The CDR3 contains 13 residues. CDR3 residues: CASSPETYYEQYF. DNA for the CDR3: TGCGCCAGCAGCCCGGAGACTTACTACGAGCAGTACTTC.

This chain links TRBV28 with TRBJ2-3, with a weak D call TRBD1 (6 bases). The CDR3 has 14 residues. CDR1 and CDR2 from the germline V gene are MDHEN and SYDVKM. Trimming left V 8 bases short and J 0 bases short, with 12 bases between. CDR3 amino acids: CASRVRGSTDTQYF. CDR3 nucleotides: TGTGCCAGCCGCGTGAGGGGGAGCACAGATACGCAGTATTTT.

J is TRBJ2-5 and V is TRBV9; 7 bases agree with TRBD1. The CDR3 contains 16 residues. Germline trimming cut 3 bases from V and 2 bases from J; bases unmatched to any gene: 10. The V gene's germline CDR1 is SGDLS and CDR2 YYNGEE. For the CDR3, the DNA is TGTGCCAGCAGCGAATCATGGGGACAGCTACAAGAGACCCAGTACTTC. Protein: CASSESWGQLQETQYF.

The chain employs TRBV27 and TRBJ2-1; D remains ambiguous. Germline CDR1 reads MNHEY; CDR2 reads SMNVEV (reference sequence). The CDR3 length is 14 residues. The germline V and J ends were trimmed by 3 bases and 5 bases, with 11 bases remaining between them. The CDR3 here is CASSFLGRNNEQFF. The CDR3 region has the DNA TGTGCCAGCAGTTTCCTAGGCAGAAACAATGAGCAGTTCTTC.

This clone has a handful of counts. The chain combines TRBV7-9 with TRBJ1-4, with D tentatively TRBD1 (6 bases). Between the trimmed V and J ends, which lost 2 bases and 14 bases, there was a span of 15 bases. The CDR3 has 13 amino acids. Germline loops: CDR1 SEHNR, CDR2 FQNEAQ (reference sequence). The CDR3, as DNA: TGTGCCAGCAGCTTATCCGAACAGGGTAAGCTGTTTTTT. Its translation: CASSLSEQGKLFF.

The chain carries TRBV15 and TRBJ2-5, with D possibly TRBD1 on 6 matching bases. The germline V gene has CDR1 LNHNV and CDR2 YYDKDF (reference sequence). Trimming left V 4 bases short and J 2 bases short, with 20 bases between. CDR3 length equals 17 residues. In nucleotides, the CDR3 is TGTGCCACCAGCACTACGTATCCCCCCGGGACACAAGAGACCCAGTACTTC. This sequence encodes CATSTTYPPGTQETQYF.

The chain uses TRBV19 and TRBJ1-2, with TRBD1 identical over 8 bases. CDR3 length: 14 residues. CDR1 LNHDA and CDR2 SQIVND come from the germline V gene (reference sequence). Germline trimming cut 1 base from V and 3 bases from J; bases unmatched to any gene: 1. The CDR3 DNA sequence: TGTGCCAGTAGTATAGGGGACAGGCACTATGGCTACACCTTC. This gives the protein CASSIGDRHYGYTF.